Presented here are 25 T cell receptor beta chains from one specimen sequenced in a study of blood T cells in healthy people across ages. The authors ran a second PCR of roughly 6 to 12 cycles using a sample-barcoded 5' primer and a J-beta primer mix. TCRdb passed the 5' RACE reads through MiXCR, listing each CDR3 protein once. The profile shows around 2 million distinct CDR3 sequences, roughly two fifths of them singletons. The sequenced material came from blood. The receptors here all came from a human donor in good health.

This rearrangement joins TRBV10-3 to TRBJ2-1; 7 bases align to TRBD1. Germline CDR1 ENHRY, CDR2 SYGVKD. Losses at the gene ends were 2 bases for V and 1 base for J; bases not matched to a gene: 5. CDR3 length equals 16 residues. CDR3 loop: CAISERVQGSYNEQFF. The CDR3 bases are TGTGCCATCAGTGAGAGGGTACAGGGGTCCTACAATGAGCAGTTCTTC.

V is TRBV20-1 and J is TRBJ2-1, with TRBD2 matching 16 bases. The CDR3 has 15 residues. Germline V lookup: CDR1 DFQATT, CDR2 SNEGSKA (reference sequence). J gave up 9 bases and V 4 bases, and 6 bases lay outside the gene matches. The CDR3 region is CSAMPGLAGGPEQFF. DNA for the CDR3: TGCAGTGCTATGCCGGGACTAGCGGGGGGGCCTGAGCAGTTCTTC.

The chain employs TRBV29-1 and TRBJ2-1; D may be TRBD2 (6 bases). This CDR3 comprises 11 residues. The V gene's germline CDR1 is SQVTM and CDR2 ANQGSEA. The CDR3 loop reads CGAGTYNEQFF. DNA of the CDR3: TGCGGCGCCGGGACTTACAATGAGCAGTTCTTC.

The J gene is TRBJ2-1, the V gene TRBV5-5; D call uncertain. V lost 0 bases and J lost 0, with 7 bases in between. Germline CDR1 reads SGHKS; CDR2 reads YYEKEE (reference sequence). The CDR3 has 15 residues. CDR3 amino acids: CASSLAVCSYNEQFF. The CDR3 DNA reads as TGTGCCAGCAGCTTGGCGGTGTGCTCCTACAATGAGCAGTTCTTC.

V gene TRBV5-6 combines with J gene TRBJ2-7; tentatively, D is TRBD1 or TRBD2 (6 bases each). Germline assignment: CDR1 SGHDT and CDR2 YYEEEE. V lost 4 bases, J lost 5 bases, and 22 bases lay in between. The CDR3 spans 16 residues. The CDR3 here is CASSPFVGTGAHEQYF. The CDR3 nucleotides are TGTGCCAGCAGCCCCTTCGTTGGGACGGGGGCCCACGAGCAGTACTTC.

J is TRBJ2-4 and V is TRBV7-9; weak D call: TRBD1 (5 bases). The CDR3 contains 15 residues. CDR1 and CDR2 (germline): SEHNR, FQNEAQ (reference sequence). V was shortened by 5 bases and J by 5 bases, with 16 bases between the two germline ends. Here the CDR3 DNA reads TGTGCCAGCAGCCGCCAGACAGTTGAGGAAAACATTCAGTACTTC. It translates to CASSRQTVEENIQYF. The full variable domain, rest sourced from reference TRBV7-9 and TRBJ2-4, is DTGVSQNPRHKITKRGQNVTFRCDPISEHNRLYWYRQTLGQGPEFLTYFQNEAQLEKSRLLSDRFSAERPKGSFSTLEIQRTEQGDSAMYLCASSRQTVEENIQYFGAGTRLSVL.

The sample holds a few counts of this clonotype. The genes are TRBV7-2 and TRBJ1-2; the D is unclear. Germline loops: CDR1 SGHTA, CDR2 FQGNSA. V was shortened by 1 base and J by 8 bases, with 11 bases between the two germline ends. This CDR3 has 13 residues. The CDR3 DNA reads TGTGCCAGCAGCTTAGTTCGGGGAAGCGGCTACACCTTC. It codes for CASSLVRGSGYTF.

This chain joins TRBV6-1 and TRBJ2-3, with D possibly matching TRBD2 (5 bases). Between the trimmed V and J ends, which lost 7 bases and 6 bases, there was a span of 11 bases. Germline loops: CDR1 MNHNS, CDR2 SASEGT. The CDR3 spans 12 residues. CDR3 in amino acids: CASTVGGDTQYF. Here the CDR3 DNA reads TGTGCCAGCACGGTCGGAGGTGATACGCAGTATTTT.

V is TRBV6-2 or TRBV6-3 and J is TRBJ1-5; weak D call: TRBD1 (6 bases). Germline values: CDR1 MNHEY, CDR2 SVGEGT. CDR3 length equals 15 residues. V was clipped by 5 bases and J by 5 bases, with 16 bases between them. For the CDR3, the DNA is TGTGCCAGCAGTCACACCCGAAAGGGGGATCAGCCCCAGCATTTT. Translating it yields CASSHTRKGDQPQHF.

This clonotype came up a few times. The chain links TRBV2 to TRBJ2-2; no firm D call. Trimming left V 7 bases short and J 2 bases short, with 11 bases between. CDR3 size: 14 residues. Germline assignment: CDR1 SNHLY and CDR2 FYNNEI. The CDR3 DNA sequence: TGTGCCAGCAAAGGGCAGACAAACACCGGGGAGCTGTTTTTT. This codes for CASKGQTNTGELFF.

The rearrangement joins TRBV6-1 to TRBJ1-2; 12 nucleotides match TRBD1. The CDR3 runs to 16 residues. In germline, CDR1 is MNHNS, CDR2 SASEGT. Trimming at V came to 4 bases and at J to 2 bases, leaving 5 bases not matched to a gene. The CDR3 loop reads CASSVGTGGVNYGYTF. In nucleotides, the CDR3 is TGTGCCAGCAGTGTGGGGACAGGGGGCGTAAACTATGGCTACACCTTC.

This chain joins TRBV5-1 and TRBJ1-4; D might be TRBD1 (5 bases). The CDR3 is made up of 16 amino acids. Per the germline V gene, CDR1 is SGHRS and CDR2 is YFSETQ. V was shortened by 0 bases and J by 2 bases, with 11 bases between the two germline ends. The CDR3 coding sequence is TGCGCCAGCAGCTTGGGGCCCGGGGCGACTAATGAAAAACTGTTTTTT. Its protein is CASSLGPGATNEKLFF.

The chain has TRBV6-1 and TRBJ1-2; D is unclear. Germline assignment: CDR1 MNHNS and CDR2 SASEGT. The germline V and J ends were trimmed by 5 bases and 5 bases, with 18 bases remaining between them. The CDR3 has 15 amino acids. The CDR3 nucleotides read TGTGCCAGCAGTCATTCAGCGGAGGGCGTATATGGCTACACCTTC. This codes for CASSHSAEGVYGYTF.

This clonotype was picked up one time. At one boundary the junction diverges from the germline segment, which might be a read error. V usage is TRBV5-1 and J usage is TRBJ2-3; the D call may be TRBD1 or TRBD2 (5 bases each). The germline gives CDR1 SGHRS, CDR2 YFSETQ. The CDR3 spans 20 residues. CDR3 amino acids: CASSLKVGDLPSSSTDTQYF. CDR3 nucleotides: TGCGCCAGCAGCTTGAAAGTAGGGGATCTCCCGAGCTCTAGCACGGATACGCAGTATTTT.

This clonotype has more than one count but fewer than ten. The CDR3 region has the DNA TGTGCCAGCAGTTTATTACGGGGGGGACAGGGGTACTTC. It specifies CASSLLRGGQGYF. J is TRBJ2-7 and V is TRBV28; weak D call: TRBD1 (9 bases). Trimming stripped 1 base from V and 12 bases from J, with 16 bases between. The CDR3 loop spans 13 amino acids. The V gene's germline CDR1 is MDHEN and CDR2 SYDVKM.

This clonotype was seen more than once but under ten times. The CDR3 is CASGDTYTDTQYF. The CDR3 DNA reads TGCGCCAGCGGGGACACGTACACAGATACGCAGTATTTT. V gene TRBV5-1 combines with J gene TRBJ2-3, with D possibly TRBD1 on 6 matching bases. CDR1 is SGHRS, CDR2 YFSETQ, per germline. The CDR3 runs to 13 residues. V lost 7 bases and J 2 bases, leaving 11 bases between the germline ends.

On this clonotype itself: A much more abundant neighbour one base away suggests this may be a read error. V gene TRBV12-3 or TRBV12-4 combines with J gene TRBJ1-5; D unclear. Trimming took 3 bases from V and 0 from J, leaving 3 bases between them. The CDR3 runs to 13 residues. The CDR3 loop reads CASSFHSNQPQHF. In DNA form, the CDR3 reads TGTGCCAGCAGTTTCCATAGCAATCAGCCCCAGCATTTT.

This clonotype was counted many times. The rearrangement joins TRBV7-9 to TRBJ2-7; D may be TRBD1 (5 bases). This CDR3 contains 12 residues. Between the trimmed V and J ends, which lost 2 bases and 4 bases, there was a span of 6 bases. CDR1 SEHNR and CDR2 FQNEAQ come from the germline V gene (reference sequence). The CDR3, as DNA: TGTGCCAGCAGCTTACGACAGTACGAGCAGTACTTC. This codes for CASSLRQYEQYF.

The chain recombines TRBV7-9 with TRBJ1-2; no definite D call. Germline values: CDR1 SEHNR, CDR2 FQNEAQ (reference sequence). The CDR3 extends over 14 amino acids. Deletions cut 1 base from V and 7 bases from J, with 13 bases between. This chain's CDR3 is CASSLDPIAVGYTF. As DNA, the CDR3 is TGTGCCAGCAGCTTAGACCCCATTGCGGTTGGCTACACCTTC.

This chain links TRBV20-1 with TRBJ2-7; perhaps TRBD1 as D (6 bases). Trimming stripped 2 bases from V and 4 bases from J, with 15 bases between. CDR1 and CDR2 (germline): DFQATT, SNEGSKA (reference sequence). The CDR3 sequence is 14 residues long. In DNA form, the CDR3 reads TGCAGTGCTAGACACAGGGACAAGACTTACGAGCAGTACTTC. Amino acids: CSARHRDKTYEQYF.

The chain carries TRBV20-1 and TRBJ1-2, with D uncertain. Germline CDR1 is DFQATT and CDR2 is SNEGSKA (reference sequence). This CDR3 comprises 16 residues. V was clipped by 2 bases and J by 0 bases, with 16 bases between them. In DNA, the CDR3 is TGCAGTGCTAGACGAGCCGACCGTTCCTCTAACTATGGCTACACCTTC. Translating it yields CSARRADRSSNYGYTF.

V and J are TRBV7-2 and TRBJ1-6; D might be TRBD1 (6 bases). Germline CDR1 reads SGHTA; CDR2 reads FQGNSA. The germline V and J ends were trimmed by 2 bases and 11 bases, with 13 bases remaining between them. The CDR3 sequence is 14 residues long. CDR3 protein: CASSLTGRDPPLHF. CDR3 sequence (DNA): TGTGCCAGCAGCTTAACAGGGAGGGATCCACCCCTCCACTTT.

The rearrangement joins TRBV5-1 to TRBJ2-1; TRBD2 matches 8 bases. This CDR3 region has 16 residues. Germline V gives CDR1 SGHRS, CDR2 YFSETQ. V was clipped by 4 bases and J by 4 bases; unmatched bases: 10. CDR3 in amino acids: CASSASGGTQYNEQFF. CDR3 coding DNA: TGCGCCAGCAGCGCCTCGGGGGGGACACAATACAATGAGCAGTTCTTC. Full variable domain (remainder filled in from reference TRBV5-1 and TRBJ2-1): KAGVTQTPRYLIKTRGQQVTLSCSPISGHRSVSWYQQTPGQGLQFLFEYFSETQRNKGNFPGRFSGRQFSNSRSEMNVSTLELGDSALYLCASSASGGTQYNEQFFGPGTRLTVL.

Notes on this clonotype: This may stem from a read error, because a much larger clone lies one nucleotide away. The chain joins TRBV29-1 to TRBJ2-3; 10 bases map to TRBD2. CDR3 length: 14 residues. CDR1 and CDR2 (germline): SQVTM, ANQGSEA. Here the CDR3 reads CSVAAGGRTGTQYF. CDR3 bases: TGCAGCGTTGCAGCGGGGGGGAGGACAGGTACGCAGTATTTT.

There are a few counts of this clonotype. The chain has TRBV18 and TRBJ2-7; 11 bases align to TRBD2. From germline, CDR1 is KGHSH and CDR2 LQKENI. The CDR3 consists of 17 residues. J gave up 0 bases and V 3 bases, and 7 bases lay outside the gene matches. This CDR3 is CASSPLAGGISSYEQYF. CDR3 DNA sequence: TGTGCCAGCTCACCTCTAGCGGGGGGCATATCCTCCTACGAGCAGTACTTC.